The rows below give T cell receptor beta chains drawn from one sample of a study of T cell repertoires in cytomegalovirus infection. MiXCR was run by TCRdb on the reads, yielding one entry per CDR3 protein. The profile shows a few hundred thousand distinct CDR3 sequences, roughly 17% of them singletons. The sequenced sample consisted of PBMCs. These receptors were taken from a human donor in good health (CMV status not recorded). Some clones in this sample may be carry-over from other donors' samples. CDR3s include the opening cysteine and the closing phenylalanine or tryptophan. Fields, in order: V gene, J gene, clone size, D gene, CDR3 protein, CDR3 DNA. The D gene is left open where the match is weak. Rows give clone size only sometimes, using once, few, many, or a class for an expanded clone.

TRBV20-1,TRBJ2-3,few,TRBD2,CSATLAGSTDTQYF,TGCAGTGCCACCCTAGCGGGGAGCACAGATACGCAGTATTTT
TRBV24-1,TRBJ2-3,.,TRBD1,CATSEGDRLADTQYF,TGTGCCACCAGTGAGGGGGACAGGCTCGCAGATACGCAGTATTTT
TRBV4-1,TRBJ2-1,.,.,CASSQDGDLLDEQFF,TGCGCCAGCAGCCAAGACGGCGACCTCTTGGATGAGCAGTTCTTC
TRBV20-1,TRBJ2-7,.,TRBD1,CSARGGRSPGGEQYF,TGCAGTGCTAGAGGGGGAAGGTCCCCAGGGGGCGAGCAGTACTTC
TRBV2,TRBJ2-7,.,.,CASSQDGWVPYEQYF,TGTGCCAGCAGCCAGGACGGGTGGGTTCCCTACGAGCAGTACTTC
TRBV7-2,TRBJ2-3,many,.,CASSLGGGGEGTQYF,TGTGCCAGCAGCTTAGGAGGAGGGGGCGAGGGTACGCAGTATTTT
TRBV7-2,TRBJ1-4,many,.,CASSTRVSGEKLFF,TGTGCCAGCAGCACCAGGGTCTCGGGTGAAAAACTGTTTTTT
TRBV12-3/TRBV12-4,TRBJ1-1,few,TRBD1,CASRRGWTGQNTEAFF,TGTGCCAGCAGGAGAGGTTGGACAGGACAAAACACTGAAGCTTTCTTT
TRBV20-1,TRBJ2-5,.,TRBD2,CSANSLRGEVEKTQYF,TGCAGTGCTAATTCTCTGCGGGGGGAGGTGGAGAAGACCCAGTACTTC
TRBV12-3/TRBV12-4,TRBJ2-2,few,.,CASSRAELAPGELFF,TGTGCCAGCAGCCGGGCCGAGTTGGCTCCCGGGGAGCTGTTTTTT
TRBV10-3,TRBJ1-2,.,.,CAIMAGSDYGYTF,TGTGCCATCATGGCAGGGTCGGACTATGGCTACACCTTC
TRBV14,TRBJ1-3,.,.,CASSRWGNSGNTIYF,TGTGCCAGCAGCCGATGGGGAAACTCTGGAAACACCATATATTTT
TRBV4-1,TRBJ1-4,few,.,CASSQDGWNANEKLFF,TGCGCCAGCAGCCAAGATGGGTGGAACGCTAATGAAAAACTGTTTTTT
TRBV7-9,TRBJ1-1,.,TRBD1,CASSLVGRGPTEAFF,TGTGCCAGCAGCTTAGTTGGCAGGGGGCCCACTGAAGCTTTCTTT
TRBV5-4,TRBJ1-1,few,.,CASSLEAGRYTEAFF,TGTGCCAGCAGCTTGGAGGCAGGGAGGTACACTGAAGCTTTCTTT
TRBV2,TRBJ2-1,many,.,CASSRDLTYNEQFF,TGTGCCAGCAGTCGGGACCTGACCTACAATGAGCAGTTCTTC
TRBV7-2,TRBJ2-5,.,TRBD2,CASSSGTSGGYRETQYF,TGTGCCAGCAGCTCCGGGACTAGCGGGGGGTACCGAGAGACCCAGTACTTC
TRBV11-2,TRBJ2-7,few,.,CASTLGGGPSYEQYF,TGTGCCAGCACCCTAGGGGGGGGGCCGTCCTACGAGCAGTACTTC
TRBV12-3/TRBV12-4,TRBJ1-1,many,.,CASSRFQSRDTEAFF,TGTGCCAGCAGCCGCTTTCAAAGCAGGGACACTGAAGCTTTCTTT
TRBV7-2,TRBJ2-4,many,.,CASSLGGHPLPGYF,TGTGCCAGCAGCTTAGGGGGACACCCCCTGCCAGGTTACTTC
TRBV10-3,TRBJ2-3,.,TRBD2,CAISESGLLAGGHKDTQYF,TGTGCCATCAGTGAGTCAGGCCTTCTGGCGGGGGGGCATAAAGATACGCAGTATTTT
TRBV27,TRBJ2-7,.,TRBD1,CASSHTGDLSYEQYF,TGTGCCAGCAGCCATACAGGGGATCTGTCCTACGAGCAGTACTTC
TRBV5-8,TRBJ2-3,many,.,CASSLGVTGTDTQYF,TGTGCCAGCAGCTTGGGAGTAACAGGGACAGATACGCAGTATTTT
TRBV2,TRBJ2-1,few,.,CASQDDSYNEQFF,TGTGCCAGCCAGGACGACTCCTACAATGAGCAGTTCTTC
TRBV6-2/TRBV6-3,TRBJ2-5,.,TRBD1,CASSPSGTEETQYF,TGTGCCAGCAGTCCGTCGGGGACAGAAGAGACCCAGTACTTC
TRBV7-2,TRBJ1-1,many,TRBD1,CASRPMTGGHTEAFF,TGTGCCAGCCGCCCCATGACAGGGGGACACACTGAAGCTTTCTTT
TRBV7-6,TRBJ2-2,many,.,CASSLDTSGRLNTGELFF,TGTGCCAGCAGCTTAGATACTTCGGGGCGACTGAACACCGGGGAGCTGTTTTTT
TRBV7-2,TRBJ2-7,many,.,CASSLGRSIGYYEQYF,TGTGCCAGCAGCTTAGGGCGAAGCATAGGATACTACGAGCAGTACTTC
TRBV18,TRBJ1-1,few,.,CASSPDRQVEAFF,TGTGCCAGCTCACCCGACCGACAGGTTGAAGCTTTCTTT
TRBV29-1,TRBJ1-3,few,TRBD1,CSVAIDRAGNTIYF,TGCAGCGTAGCCATCGACAGGGCTGGAAACACCATATATTTT
TRBV12-3/TRBV12-4,TRBJ1-5,many,TRBD1,CASSLGTGYSNQPQHF,TGTGCCAGCAGTTTGGGGACAGGATATAGCAATCAGCCCCAGCATTTT
TRBV20-1,TRBJ2-1,.,TRBD2,CSAGTSGGALGHEQFF,TGCAGTGCGGGGACTAGCGGGGGGGCCTTAGGGCATGAGCAGTTCTTC
TRBV20-1,TRBJ2-3,.,.,CSACLTGDSTDTQYF,TGCAGTGCTTGTTTAACGGGGGATAGCACAGATACGCAGTATTTT
TRBV7-2,TRBJ2-7,many,TRBD1,CASSWGQGPSYEQYF,TGTGCCAGCAGCTGGGGACAGGGCCCTTCCTACGAGCAGTACTTC
TRBV2,TRBJ2-1,.,.,CASSAQYNEQFF,TGTGCCAGCAGCGCCCAGTACAATGAGCAGTTCTTC